The present TCR beta chain was sequenced within a study of blood T cell repertoires in COVID-19. Overall study: The study drew acute and convalescent COVID-19 samples from the United States, Italy and Spain. PBMCs, B-cell-depleted T cells, or T cells were the source of the cDNA or gDNA that made up the material.

Methods used by the authors: The assay estimated nucleated cells by amplifying reference gene primers. Profiled with immunoSEQ multiplex PCR; TCRdb holds only in-frame clones, not every one. That table supplies the V and J calls and clone size; D and trimming were determined from the DNA. The table lists 55,000 to 70,000 clones, around 83% of them singletons. The V gene's germline CDR1 is MGHRA and CDR2 YSYEKL. Trimming shortened V by 5 bases and J by 7 bases, and 21 bases separated the two germline ends. The CDR3 covers 17 residues. This clone was detected only a few times. The chain uses TRBV4-1 and TRBJ1-6; possibly TRBD1 for D (6 bases). The specimen was peripheral blood. This receptor was taken from an elderly woman with acute or convalescent COVID-19. The CDR3 DNA reads as TGCGCCAGCAGCTCTATGGTCGCGACAGGTGTCAATTCACCCCTCCACTTT. This gives the protein CASSSMVATGVNSPLHF.